A single sample is the source of the 6 T cell receptor beta chains below, sequenced in a study of cytomegalovirus exposure and HLA in healthy donors. The data were produced by immunoSEQ multiplex PCR, yet TCRdb's version contains in-frame clones alone and is incomplete. The repertoire holds about 150,000 clones, with 86% as singletons. Sequenced: PBMCs. The receptors were sampled from a young man in good health and CMV-seropositive.

Only a few counts were recorded for this clone. The V gene is TRBV18, the J gene TRBJ1-2; D may be TRBD1 (6 bases). Germline V gene sequence: CDR1 KGHSH, CDR2 LQKENI. This CDR3 is 13 amino acids long. Trimming cost V 3 bases and J 6 bases, with 11 bases left between them. The CDR3, as DNA: TGTGCCAGCTCACCCGACGGACAGAATGGCTACACCTTC. Its translation is CASSPDGQNGYTF.

This chain links TRBV7-9 with TRBJ1-1; D is undetermined. The CDR3 has 15 residues. Trimming removed 4 bases at V and 0 bases at J, with 12 bases between. Germline CDR1 SEHNR, CDR2 FQNEAQ (reference sequence). CDR3 region: CASSSVGRMNTEAFF. Here the CDR3 DNA reads TGTGCCAGCAGCTCGGTCGGGAGGATGAACACTGAAGCTTTCTTT.

This chain uses TRBV9 with TRBJ2-2, with 9 positions matching TRBD1. V gave up 5 bases and J gave up 3 bases; unmatched junction bases: 14. Germline values: CDR1 SGDLS, CDR2 YYNGEE. The CDR3 runs 18 residues. The DNA for the CDR3 is TGTGCCAGCAGGCCCGGGACAGGGAGGGATTTGGACACCGGGGAGCTGTTTTTT. It translates to CASRPGTGRDLDTGELFF. The whole variable domain, remainder taken from reference TRBV9 and TRBJ2-2, is DSGVTQTPKHLITATGQRVTLRCSPRSGDLSVYWYQQSLDQGLQFLIQYYNGEERAKGNILERFSAQQFPDLHSELNLSSLELGDSALYFCASRPGTGRDLDTGELFFGEGSRLTVL.

This clone was observed a single time. The V and J genes are TRBV5-8 and TRBJ2-1, with 7 bases fitting TRBD1. This CDR3 is built from 13 residues. The germline V gene encodes CDR1 SGHTS and CDR2 YDEGEE. The ends lost 4 bases at V and 7 bases at J; junction bases unmatched: 5. The CDR3 nucleotides read TGTGCCAGCAGCCCCCCGGGACAGAATGAGCAGTTCTTC. This gives the protein CASSPPGQNEQFF.

CDR3 in amino acids: CASSITGIGNTIYF. CDR3 DNA sequence: TGTGCCAGTAGTATAACAGGGATTGGAAACACCATATATTTT. The V and J genes are TRBV19 and TRBJ1-3, with a possible D match to TRBD1 (6 bases). The V gene lost 2 bases and the J gene lost 3 bases, with 8 bases spanning the gap. The CDR3 contains 14 residues. The germline CDR1 and CDR2 sequences are LNHDA and SQIVND (reference sequence).

CDR3 protein: CASSLYRVGYEQYF. The CDR3 nucleotides are TGCGCCAGCAGCCTATACAGGGTGGGCTACGAGCAGTACTTC. This chain joins TRBV5-1 and TRBJ2-7; maybe TRBD1 (6 bases). The length of the CDR3 is 14 residues. V dropped 4 bases and J dropped 3 bases, with 14 bases sitting between them. Germline V gives CDR1 SGHRS, CDR2 YFSETQ.